These 29 T cell receptor beta chains originate from one sample sequenced in a study of T cell repertoires in cytomegalovirus infection. Their cognate antigens are unknown. TCRdb re-called the reads through MiXCR, storing one row per CDR3 protein. In the table there are roughly 700,000 distinct CDR3 sequences, 30% to 35% of which are singletons. This specimen consisted of cultured PBMCs, obtained from culture after CMV antigen stimulation. The receptors shown here come from a human donor in good health (CMV status not recorded). Some clones in this sample may be carry-over from other donors' samples.

This clonotype has just a few counts. The chain uses TRBV5-1 and TRBJ2-7, with 7 bases that match TRBD2. V lost 4 bases to trimming and J lost 6 bases; unmatched junction nucleotides: 13. Germline CDR1 reads SGHRS; CDR2 reads YFSETQ. The length of the CDR3 is 15 residues. In nucleotides, the CDR3 is TGCGCCAGCAGCACCCAGGGAGGGGTGATGGTCGAGCAGTACTTC. It codes for CASSTQGGVMVEQYF. The variable domain in full, completed from reference TRBV5-1 and TRBJ2-7, reads KAGVTQTPRYLIKTRGQQVTLSCSPISGHRSVSWYQQTPGQGLQFLFEYFSETQRNKGNFPGRFSGRQFSNSRSEMNVSTLELGDSALYLCASSTQGGVMVEQYFGPGTRLTVT.

This clonotype has only a few counts. The rearrangement joins TRBV11-2 to TRBJ2-2; D gene unclear. V gave up 2 bases and J gave up 5 bases, with 15 bases separating them. From germline, CDR1 is SGHAT and CDR2 FQNNGV. This CDR3 has 16 residues. CDR3 in DNA: TGTGCCAGCAGCTTACTACCCAGCATTGAGACCGGGGAGCTGTTTTTT. Translation gives CASSLLPSIETGELFF.

This clonotype has a handful of counts. The chain recombines TRBV7-9 with TRBJ2-5, with 9 bases lining up with TRBD2. CDR1 and CDR2 from the germline V gene are SEHNR and FQNEAQ (reference sequence). This CDR3 contains 15 residues. V gave up 3 bases and J gave up 5 bases; unmatched junction bases: 7. Here the CDR3 DNA reads TGTGCCAGCAGCTTGCCGGGACTAGCCCGGGAGACCCAGTACTTC. Translation: CASSLPGLARETQYF.

The chain is built from TRBV6-2 or TRBV6-3 and TRBJ2-1; TRBD2 aligns across 8 bases. CDR3 size: 18 residues. V trimming: 5 bases; J trimming: 4 bases; junction bases outside the gene matches: 16. Germline values: CDR1 MNHEY, CDR2 SVGEGT. CDR3 bases: TGTGCCAGCAGTCCCCACACCCCCGCAGCGGGGGTATACAATGAGCAGTTCTTC. Amino acids: CASSPHTPAAGVYNEQFF.

A few counts support this clonotype. DNA for the CDR3: TGTGCCAGCAGTTACCCCGGGACGGCTATGAAAGCTTTCTTT. This sequence encodes CASSYPGTAMKAFF. The chain couples TRBV6-8 to TRBJ1-1, with D tentatively TRBD1 (5 bases). This CDR3 region has 14 residues. Germline assignment: CDR1 MNHGY and CDR2 SAAAGT. V was clipped by 2 bases and J by 9 bases, with 16 bases between them.

V usage is TRBV2 and J usage is TRBJ1-5, with D tentatively TRBD1 (5 bases). CDR3 size: 13 residues. Trimming left V 3 bases short and J 7 bases short, with 10 bases between. Germline V gene data show CDR1 as SNHLY and CDR2 as FYNNEI. Here the CDR3 reads CASSDRVSQPQHF. CDR3 nucleotide sequence: TGTGCCAGCAGTGACAGGGTCTCACAGCCCCAGCATTTT.

This chain uses TRBV29-1 with TRBJ1-5; D unresolved. Between the trimmed V and J ends, which lost 0 bases and 6 bases, there was a span of 9 bases. The CDR3 is 13 residues long. Per the germline V gene, CDR1 is SQVTM and CDR2 is ANQGSEA. CDR3 sequence: CSVEEGSGQPQHF. Written as DNA, the CDR3 is TGCAGCGTTGAAGAGGGGTCGGGTCAGCCCCAGCATTTT.

This clonotype was seen repeatedly, ten times or more. The gene calls are TRBV7-8 and TRBJ2-5, with no clear D. V gave up 1 base and J gave up 1 base, with 10 bases separating them. The CDR3 runs to 15 residues. Germline assignment: CDR1 SGHVS and CDR2 FQNEAQ. The CDR3 spells CASSLVGVVQETQYF. In nucleotides, the CDR3 is TGTGCCAGCAGCTTAGTTGGGGTCGTCCAAGAGACCCAGTACTTC.

This clonotype appeared a few times. V and J are TRBV19 and TRBJ2-5, with 8 bases matching TRBD1. Germline CDR1 LNHDA, CDR2 SQIVND (reference sequence). The junction had 4 bases not matched to a gene; V was cut back by 3 bases and J by 1 base. This CDR3 has 15 amino acids. The CDR3 reads CASSMGRGPQETQYF. CDR3 sequence (DNA): TGTGCCAGTAGTATGGGCAGGGGGCCCCAAGAGACCCAGTACTTC.

The V gene is TRBV7-9, the J gene TRBJ2-3; 14 positions match TRBD2. Trimming took 5 bases from V and 3 from J; bases not matched to a gene: 4. Germline V gene data show CDR1 as SEHNR and CDR2 as FQNEAQ (reference sequence). The CDR3 spans 16 residues. CDR3 DNA sequence: TGTGCCAGCAGCACGGGACTAGCGGGAGTGACAGATACGCAGTATTTT. It codes for CASSTGLAGVTDTQYF.

This chain connects TRBV7-8 to TRBJ2-7; 7 nucleotides align to TRBD2. Germline CDR1 is SGHVS and CDR2 is FQNEAQ. The CDR3 spans 17 residues. With 1 base clipped from V and 6 bases from J, the junction kept 15 bases outside the gene matches. CDR3 nucleotide sequence: TGTGCCAGCAGCTTAGTGGGGGGGGGTATGGGATTCGGCGAGCAGTACTTC. This sequence encodes CASSLVGGGMGFGEQYF. Based on the CDR3 plus reference TRBV7-8 and TRBJ2-7, the full variable domain is GAGVSQSPRYKVAKRGQDVALRCDPISGHVSLFWYQQALGQGPEFLTYFQNEAQLDKSGLPSDRFFAERPEGSVSTLKIQRTQQEDSAVYLCASSLVGGGMGFGEQYFGPGTRLTVT.

The chain carries TRBV7-2 and TRBJ1-2; TRBD1 matches at 9 bases. The CDR3 length is 16 residues. V trimming: 5 bases; J trimming: 8 bases; junction bases outside the gene matches: 15. Germline CDR1 SGHTA, CDR2 FQGNSA. CDR3 bases: TGTGCCAGCAGCCCAGAGCCTGCGACAGGGGGGGAGGGCTACACCTTC. This sequence encodes CASSPEPATGGEGYTF.

Only a few counts were recorded for this clonotype. CDR3 loop: CASSILAGPRDEQFF. Written as DNA, the CDR3 is TGTGCCAGTAGTATCCTAGCGGGGCCCCGGGATGAGCAGTTCTTC. This chain links TRBV19 with TRBJ2-1, with 9 positions matching TRBD2. The J segment lost 8 bases and the V segment lost 3 bases, leaving 8 bases of the junction unmatched. This CDR3 spans 15 amino acids. Germline values: CDR1 LNHDA, CDR2 SQIVND (reference sequence).

V is TRBV7-4 and J is TRBJ1-1; D is uncertain. Germline V gene sequence: CDR1 SGHVT, CDR2 SQSDAQ. CDR3 size: 14 residues. Trimming removed 5 bases from V and 1 base from J, with 11 bases in between. The CDR3 loop reads CASSPPFGNTEAFF. CDR3 nucleotide sequence: TGTGCCAGCAGCCCCCCGTTCGGGAACACTGAAGCTTTCTTT.

The V call is TRBV20-1, the J call TRBJ1-2; D is possibly TRBD1 (6 bases). The CDR3 consists of 13 residues. Trimming left V 5 bases short and J 8 bases short, with 18 bases between. The V gene's germline CDR1 is DFQATT and CDR2 SNEGSKA (reference sequence). CDR3 loop: CSASRDRLSGYTF. The CDR3 DNA sequence: TGCAGTGCTTCGCGCGACAGGTTGAGCGGCTACACCTTC.

In its sample, this clonotype was seen a few times. The rearrangement links TRBV20-1 to TRBJ1-5; D not certain. The CDR3 length is 16 residues. V lost 5 bases and J 0 bases, leaving 17 bases between the germline ends. CDR1 DFQATT and CDR2 SNEGSKA come from the germline V gene (reference sequence). CDR3 bases: TGCAGTGCTCCCGACAAGGCCGGGTATAGCAATCAGCCCCAGCATTTT. Its protein is CSAPDKAGYSNQPQHF.

The CDR3 DNA reads as TGTGCCAGTAACGGCTGGAGGAACAATCAGCCCCAGCATTTT. Translating it yields CASNGWRNNQPQHF. The chain is built from TRBV19 and TRBJ1-5; D call uncertain. Germline V gene lookup returns CDR1 LNHDA and CDR2 SQIVND (reference sequence). Between the trimmed V and J ends, which lost 7 bases and 3 bases, there was a span of 13 bases. The CDR3 loop spans 14 amino acids.

This clonotype came up a few times. The chain is built from TRBV7-2 and TRBJ2-1, with D unclear. CDR1 is SGHTA and CDR2 is FQGNSA in the germline V gene. The CDR3 covers 14 residues. Trimming removed 2 bases at V and 3 bases at J, with 8 bases between. The CDR3 DNA reads TGTGCCAGCAGCTTACAGTCTGGCTACAATGAGCAGTTCTTC. The encoded protein is CASSLQSGYNEQFF.

The V gene is TRBV4-1, the J gene TRBJ2-1; TRBD2 is a possible D gene (5 bases). CDR1 and CDR2 (germline): MGHRA, YSYEKL. This CDR3 contains 17 residues. Trimming pared 0 bases from V and 2 bases from J, leaving 14 bases between. The CDR3 region is CASSQDGRSGPYNEQFF. Written as DNA, the CDR3 is TGCGCCAGCAGCCAAGATGGGCGCAGCGGACCCTACAATGAGCAGTTCTTC.

V is TRBV11-1 and J is TRBJ1-2; D is ambiguous. The CDR3 is 13 amino acids. Trimming stripped 5 bases from V and 3 bases from J, with 10 bases between. Germline V gene data show CDR1 as SGHAT and CDR2 as FQDESV (reference sequence). For the CDR3, the DNA is TGTGCCAGCAGCCAAGACGGATACTATGGCTACACCTTC. Residues: CASSQDGYYGYTF. Based on the CDR3 plus reference TRBV11-1 and TRBJ1-2, the full variable domain is EAEVAQSPRYKITEKSQAVAFWCDPISGHATLYWYRQILGQGPELLVQFQDESVVDDSQLPKDRFSAERLKGVDSTLKIQPAELGDSAMYLCASSQDGYYGYTFGSGTRLTVV.

The chain carries TRBV5-4 and TRBJ2-7, with 12 bases identical to TRBD2. The germline V gene encodes CDR1 SGHNT and CDR2 YYREEE (reference sequence). The CDR3 extends over 15 amino acids. V shed 1 base and J 5 bases; nucleotides not matched to a gene: 4. CDR3 nucleotide sequence: TGTGCCAGCAGCTTGACGGCTAGCGGGAGGGACGAGCAGTACTTC. Amino acids: CASSLTASGRDEQYF.

This clonotype has more than one count but fewer than ten. The chain employs TRBV7-9 and TRBJ1-3, with TRBD1 as a possible D gene (5 bases). From germline, CDR1 is SEHNR and CDR2 FQNEAQ (reference sequence). The CDR3 is made up of 17 amino acids. The V end was cut by 6 bases, the J end by 0 bases, with 18 bases between. This CDR3 is CASRSNLDSNSGNTIYF. DNA of the CDR3: TGTGCCAGCAGGTCAAACCTCGACAGCAACTCTGGAAACACCATATATTTT.

This clonotype was seen a few times. The chain employs TRBV7-2 and TRBJ2-3; D tentatively fits TRBD1 or TRBD2 (5 bases each). Germline lookup yields CDR1 SGHTA and CDR2 FQGNSA. The length of the CDR3 is 14 residues. The germline V and J ends were trimmed by 5 bases and 2 bases, with 11 bases remaining between them. CDR3 residues: CASSPGPNTDTQYF. The DNA of the CDR3 is TGTGCCAGCAGCCCGGGACCCAACACAGATACGCAGTATTTT.

This clonotype showed up just a few times. The gene calls are TRBV19 and TRBJ2-1; 10 nucleotides agree with TRBD2. In germline, CDR1 is LNHDA, CDR2 SQIVND (reference sequence). This CDR3 spans 17 amino acids. V trimming: 5 bases; J trimming: 4 bases; junction bases outside the gene matches: 11. The CDR3: CASSPSGRTHNYNEQFF. The CDR3 nucleotides are TGTGCCAGTAGTCCTAGCGGGAGAACTCACAATTACAATGAGCAGTTCTTC.

This chain uses TRBV5-4 with TRBJ2-5; tentatively, D is TRBD1 or TRBD2 (5 bases each). With 0 bases removed from V and 5 bases from J, the gap between germline ends came to 14 bases. Germline CDR1 SGHNT, CDR2 YYREEE (reference sequence). CDR3 length: 15 amino acids. CDR3 nucleotides: TGTGCCAGCAGCTTGGGTCCGGGCGAGGGGGAGACCCAGTACTTC. It specifies CASSLGPGEGETQYF.

The chain links TRBV27 to TRBJ1-1, with D maybe TRBD1 (5 bases). The CDR3 extends over 13 amino acids. Trimming removed 4 bases at V and 4 bases at J, with 10 bases between. Per germline, CDR1 MNHEY and CDR2 SMNVEV (reference sequence). This CDR3 is CASSSRQSTEAFF. As DNA, the CDR3 is TGTGCCAGCAGTTCCCGACAGTCCACTGAAGCTTTCTTT.

The gene calls are TRBV19 and TRBJ2-1, with 10 nucleotides matching TRBD2. CDR1 is LNHDA and CDR2 is SQIVND in the germline V gene (reference sequence). Unmatched junction bases numbered 9, after V lost 5 bases and J lost 2 bases. The CDR3 totals 17 residues. The CDR3 bases are TGTGCCAGTAGTTTCCGTTTAGCGGGAGGCACCTACAATGAGCAGTTCTTC. It translates to CASSFRLAGGTYNEQFF.

This clonotype has a handful of counts. The CDR3 region is CASCGRGTMNTEAFF. The CDR3 nucleotides are TGTGCCAGCTGTGGGAGGGGGACCATGAACACTGAAGCTTTCTTT. J is TRBJ1-1 and V is TRBV19; tentative D call: TRBD1 (6 bases). V was cut by 9 bases and J by 0 bases, with 17 bases left in between. The CDR3 consists of 15 residues. The V gene's germline CDR1 is LNHDA and CDR2 SQIVND (reference sequence).

CDR3 nucleotides: TGTGCCAGCATTACCCCGGGGGGCACGACCGGGGAGCTGTTTTTT. As protein: CASITPGGTTGELFF. This chain joins TRBV7-3 and TRBJ2-2, with a tentative D call TRBD2 (7 bases). Deletions cut 7 bases from V and 5 bases from J, with 17 bases between. Germline V CDR1 and CDR2: SGHTA, FQGTGA. This CDR3 has 15 amino acids. Full variable domain (outside the CDR3, taken from reference TRBV7-3 and TRBJ2-2): GAGVSQTPSNKVTEKGKYVELRCDPISGHTALYWYRQSLGQGPEFLIYFQGTGAADDSGLPNDRFFAVRPEGSVSTLKIQRTERGDSAVYLCASITPGGTTGELFFGEGSRLTVL.